The 23 T cell receptor beta chains in this list originate from one sample, sequenced in a study of control samples from healthy donors and cancer patients. The protocol was immunoSEQ multiplex PCR, while the TCRdb copy is restricted to in-frame clones and leaves out a portion. In the table there are some 79,000 clones, about 90% of which are singletons. The source material was blood. The receptors shown here come from a woman in her forties or fifties in good health.

CDR3 nucleotides: TGTGCCAGCAGCTTAGGTGAGAACTCCTACAATGAGCAGTTCTTC. This codes for CASSLGENSYNEQFF. The V call is TRBV7-9, the J call TRBJ2-1; D remains ambiguous. Trimming pared 1 base from V and 0 bases from J, leaving 7 bases between. CDR1 and CDR2 from the germline V gene are SEHNR and FQNEAQ (reference sequence). The CDR3 spans 15 residues.

The chain joins TRBV19 to TRBJ2-1; D possibly corresponds to TRBD2 (6 bases). V was cut by 1 base and J by 0 bases, with 13 bases left in between. CDR1 LNHDA and CDR2 SQIVND come from the germline V gene (reference sequence). The CDR3 has 17 amino acids. The CDR3 sequence is CASSIGGLASSYNEQFF. The CDR3 DNA sequence: TGTGCCAGTAGTATAGGTGGCCTAGCGAGCTCCTACAATGAGCAGTTCTTC.

Note on this clone: Other DNA variants within this sample encode the same CDR3. The chain has TRBV5-1 and TRBJ2-2; maybe TRBD1 (6 bases). This CDR3 is 14 amino acids long. Germline V lookup: CDR1 SGHRS, CDR2 YFSETQ. Trimming stripped 0 bases from V and 7 bases from J, with 10 bases between. Here the CDR3 reads CASSLGGGLGELFF. In DNA form, the CDR3 reads TGCGCCAGCAGCTTGGGTGGGGGCCTCGGGGAGCTGTTTTTT.

The chain carries TRBV18 and TRBJ1-3, with unresolved D. Germline assignment: CDR1 KGHSH and CDR2 LQKENI. Trimming left V 1 base short and J 4 bases short, with 5 bases between. The CDR3 covers 13 residues. CDR3 sequence reads: CASSPQGGNTIYF. Here the CDR3 DNA reads TGTGCCAGCTCACCACAGGGAGGAAACACCATATATTTT.

The chain uses TRBV5-4 and TRBJ2-1; D unclear. V was pared by 4 bases and J by 7 bases, with 15 bases between. Germline V gives CDR1 SGHNT, CDR2 YYREEE (reference sequence). The CDR3 is 14 residues long. The CDR3 nucleotides read TGTGCCAGCAGCACGATAGAGAGTACTAATGAGCAGTTCTTC. Translated, it gives CASSTIESTNEQFF.

J is TRBJ2-1 and V is TRBV7-3; D may be TRBD2 (5 bases). From germline, CDR1 is SGHTA and CDR2 FQGTGA. CDR3 length: 13 residues. Trimming stripped 4 bases from V and 6 bases from J, with 10 bases between. The CDR3 sequence: CASSSDSSNEQFF. The CDR3 DNA follows: TGTGCCAGCAGCTCGGACTCAAGCAATGAGCAGTTCTTC.

This clone came up once. V usage is TRBV28 and J usage is TRBJ2-5, with no clear D. Trimming shortened V by 3 bases and J by 1 base, and 18 bases separated the two germline ends. Germline assignment: CDR1 MDHEN and CDR2 SYDVKM. The CDR3 length is 17 residues. CDR3 nucleotides: TGTGCCAGCAGTTTTGATGGGTCCCTGTGGGCCCAAGAGACCCAGTACTTC. This encodes CASSFDGSLWAQETQYF.

The V gene is TRBV24-1, the J gene TRBJ1-5; D remains unclear. V lost 5 bases to trimming and J lost 6 bases, with 13 bases between them. The CDR3 is 14 residues long. Germline-derived CDR1 and CDR2 are KGHDR and SFDVKD. The CDR3 spells CATSATVPGQPQHF. CDR3 nucleotides: TGTGCCACCAGTGCAACAGTCCCAGGTCAGCCCCAGCATTTT.

This CDR3 is CASSLDSNTGELFF. The CDR3 DNA sequence: TGTGCCAGCAGCTTGGACAGTAACACCGGGGAGCTGTTTTTT. The chain is built from TRBV11-2 and TRBJ2-2; possible D gene TRBD1, 6 bases. The CDR3 runs 14 residues. Germline V gene data show CDR1 as SGHAT and CDR2 as FQNNGV. Trimming pared 3 bases from V and 2 bases from J, leaving 7 bases between.

The CDR3 here is CASLTHGSGNTIYF. The CDR3 DNA follows: TGTGCCAGCTTGACACACGGCTCTGGAAACACCATATATTTT. The chain combines TRBV2 with TRBJ1-3; no clear D gene. Germline CDR1 reads SNHLY; CDR2 reads FYNNEI. V gave up 8 bases and J gave up 0 bases, with 11 bases separating them. The CDR3 is 14 amino acids.

The rearrangement uses TRBV2 and TRBJ1-5; D is uncertain. Trimming left V 5 bases short and J 0 bases short, with 11 bases between. CDR1 is SNHLY and CDR2 is FYNNEI in the germline V gene. The CDR3 is 15 amino acids. The CDR3 sequence: CASSQEGDSNQPQHF. The CDR3 nucleotides read TGTGCCAGCAGTCAAGAAGGAGATAGCAATCAGCCCCAGCATTTT.

The chain couples TRBV2 to TRBJ1-4; no clear D. This CDR3 is 13 amino acids long. Trimming took 8 bases from V and 7 from J, leaving 14 bases between them. Germline values: CDR1 SNHLY, CDR2 FYNNEI. This chain's CDR3 is CASVNGRSEKLFF. The CDR3, as DNA: TGTGCCAGCGTTAACGGGAGGAGTGAAAAACTGTTTTTT.

The rearrangement uses TRBV3-1 (or the pseudogene TRBV3-2) and TRBJ2-5, with 10 nucleotides matching TRBD2. This CDR3 region has 15 residues. Germline-derived CDR1 and CDR2 are LGHDT and YNNKEL (reference sequence). Losses at the gene ends were 10 bases for V and 1 base for J; bases not matched to a gene: 9. The CDR3 reads CATEIAGGLQETQYF. The CDR3 DNA reads as TGTGCCACGGAGATAGCGGGAGGCCTCCAAGAGACCCAGTACTTC.

In DNA form, the CDR3 reads TGTGCCATCGGGACGGGCTTCAATGAAAAACTGTTTTTT. This encodes CAIGTGFNEKLFF. This sequence joins TRBV10-3 and TRBJ1-4; possible D gene TRBD1, 5 bases. Per germline, CDR1 ENHRY and CDR2 SYGVKD. This CDR3 region has 13 residues. V dropped 8 bases and J dropped 5 bases, with 12 bases sitting between them.

V and J are TRBV19 and TRBJ1-1, with 8 bases lining up with TRBD1. The CDR3 length is 14 residues. The V segment lost 5 bases and the J segment 5 bases; nucleotides outside the gene matches: 7. Germline CDR1 LNHDA, CDR2 SQIVND (reference sequence). CDR3 in DNA: TGTGCCAGTAGTCGGACAGGGCCGGGAACTGAAGCTTTCTTT. Its translation is CASSRTGPGTEAFF.

The chain uses TRBV4-1 and TRBJ2-7, with D tentatively TRBD2 (6 bases). V shed 6 bases and J shed 3 bases, with 12 bases lying between them. Germline-derived CDR1 and CDR2 are MGHRA and YSYEKL. This CDR3 has 13 residues. The CDR3 region has the DNA TGCGCCAGCAGGGAGGCAGCGGGCTACGAGCAGTACTTC. Translation gives CASREAAGYEQYF.

The chain recombines TRBV18 with TRBJ2-5; 8 bases align to TRBD2. V shed 2 bases, J shed 5 bases, and the junction held 7 bases outside the gene matches. Germline lookup yields CDR1 KGHSH and CDR2 LQKENI. This CDR3 spans 15 amino acids. CDR3 nucleotides: TGTGCCAGCTCACCAACCTGGACTAGCAGGGAGACCCAGTACTTC. This encodes CASSPTWTSRETQYF.

This clone was seen only a few times. The chain uses TRBV5-4 and TRBJ2-4; no reliable D call. This CDR3 has 15 residues. Trimming cost V 10 bases and J 1 base, with 18 bases left between them. Germline CDR1 is SGHNT and CDR2 is YYREEE (reference sequence). The CDR3 nucleotides are TGTGCCGCTTCCGAGCCGGAACGGGCCAAAAACATTCAGTACTTC. This encodes CAASEPERAKNIQYF.

This clone was observed once. The chain couples TRBV2 to TRBJ2-5; 11 bases align to TRBD2. V was clipped by 1 base and J by 3 bases; unmatched bases: 16. The CDR3 consists of 20 residues. CDR1 and CDR2 (germline): SNHLY, FYNNEI. The CDR3 DNA follows: TGTGCCAGCAGTGAAGAATGGCTAGCGGGAGGCCCCAGGAAAGAAGAGACCCAGTACTTC. Its translation is CASSEEWLAGGPRKEETQYF.

The chain carries TRBV6-2 or TRBV6-3 and TRBJ2-7; D is unclear. Per the germline V gene, CDR1 is MNHEY and CDR2 is SVGEGT. Trimming removed 5 bases at V and 6 bases at J, with 8 bases between. The CDR3 sequence is 11 residues long. CDR3 region: CASSTIREQYF. The CDR3, as DNA: TGTGCCAGCAGTACGATACGCGAGCAGTACTTC.

This clone was detected only once. This chain joins TRBV6-5 and TRBJ1-1; a weak D match, TRBD1 (6 bases). The CDR3 runs to 12 residues. The V gene lost 5 bases and the J gene lost 5 bases, with 9 bases spanning the gap. Germline-derived CDR1 and CDR2 are MNHEY and SVGAGI. The CDR3 sequence: CASSKGETEAFF. DNA of the CDR3: TGTGCCAGCAGTAAGGGGGAGACTGAAGCTTTCTTT.

This chain joins TRBV27 and TRBJ1-5; 8 bases are a match to TRBD1. CDR3 length: 17 residues. Trimming took 0 bases from V and 7 from J; bases not matched to a gene: 11. CDR1 is MNHEY, CDR2 SMNVEV, per germline (reference sequence). CDR3 region: CASSLSIGQGAQQPQHF. The CDR3 nucleotides read TGTGCCAGCAGTTTATCTATTGGCCAGGGGGCTCAACAGCCCCAGCATTTT.

Turning to this clone: Other DNA sequences in the same sample also yield this CDR3. This rearrangement joins TRBV19 to TRBJ2-1; TRBD2 agrees at 14 bases. After removal of 9 bases from V and 7 bases from J, the junction contained 2 bases not matched to a gene. Germline CDR1 LNHDA, CDR2 SQIVND (reference sequence). CDR3 size: 13 residues. CDR3 sequence reads: CASGTSGRNEQFF. For the CDR3, the DNA is TGTGCCAGCGGGACTAGCGGGAGAAATGAGCAGTTCTTC.